This entry concerns a single T cell receptor (beta chain). These data come from a study of CD8 T cells in Susac syndrome. Per germline, CDR1 LNHDA and CDR2 SQIVND (reference sequence). Trimming removed 4 bases from V and 7 bases from J; junction bases left unmatched: 6. This CDR3 is 14 amino acids long. RNA in amounts of about 0.5 to 1 ug was reverse transcribed with random hexamers. Multiplex immunoSEQ PCR targeted 54 Vbeta and 13 Jbeta TCR beta segments. MiXCR, run by TCRdb on the immunoSEQ multiplex PCR reads, gives a single entry per CDR3 protein. Altogether more than 200,000 distinct CDR3 sequences are present, about 93% being singletons, with the ten largest covering around 0.07%.

The specimen sequenced was CD4+ T cells from PBMCs. This receptor was obtained from a human donor with multiple sclerosis. V and J are TRBV19 and TRBJ2-7; 11 nucleotides match TRBD1. CDR3 in amino acids: CASSTTGTGGEQYF. In DNA, the CDR3 is TGTGCCAGTAGTACTACCGGGACAGGGGGAGAGCAGTACTTC.